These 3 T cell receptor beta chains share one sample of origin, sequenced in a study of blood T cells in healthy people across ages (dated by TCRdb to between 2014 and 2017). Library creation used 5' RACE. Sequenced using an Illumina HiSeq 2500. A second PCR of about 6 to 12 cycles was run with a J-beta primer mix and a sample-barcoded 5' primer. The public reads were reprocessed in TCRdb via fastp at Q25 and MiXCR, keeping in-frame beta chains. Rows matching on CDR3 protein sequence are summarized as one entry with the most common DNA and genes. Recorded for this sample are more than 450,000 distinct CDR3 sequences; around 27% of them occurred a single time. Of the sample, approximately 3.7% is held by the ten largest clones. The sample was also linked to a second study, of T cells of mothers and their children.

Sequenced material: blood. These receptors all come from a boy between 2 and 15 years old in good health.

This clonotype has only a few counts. The CDR3 region is CASRASGGPVKDTQYF. CDR3 coding DNA: TGTGCCAGCAGAGCTAGCGGGGGGCCGGTCAAGGATACGCAGTATTTT. This rearrangement joins TRBV6-1 to TRBJ2-3; 11 bases are shared with TRBD2. The V and J ends lost 6 bases and 6 bases, in that order; junction bases with no gene match: 11. This CDR3 comprises 16 residues. Germline loops: CDR1 MNHNS, CDR2 SASEGT.

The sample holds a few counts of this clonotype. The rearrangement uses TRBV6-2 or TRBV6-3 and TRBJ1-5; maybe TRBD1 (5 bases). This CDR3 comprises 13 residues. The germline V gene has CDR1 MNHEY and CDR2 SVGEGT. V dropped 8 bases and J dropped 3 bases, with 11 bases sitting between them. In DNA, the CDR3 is TGTGCCAGCGGGGCAGGGCTCAATCAGCCCCAGCATTTT. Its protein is CASGAGLNQPQHF.

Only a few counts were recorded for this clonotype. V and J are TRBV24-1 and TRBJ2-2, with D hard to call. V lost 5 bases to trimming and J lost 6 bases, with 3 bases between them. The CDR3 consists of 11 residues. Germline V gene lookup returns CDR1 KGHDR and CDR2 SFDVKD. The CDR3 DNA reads TGTGCCACCAGTGCGTCCGGGGAGCTGTTTTTT. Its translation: CATSASGELFF.